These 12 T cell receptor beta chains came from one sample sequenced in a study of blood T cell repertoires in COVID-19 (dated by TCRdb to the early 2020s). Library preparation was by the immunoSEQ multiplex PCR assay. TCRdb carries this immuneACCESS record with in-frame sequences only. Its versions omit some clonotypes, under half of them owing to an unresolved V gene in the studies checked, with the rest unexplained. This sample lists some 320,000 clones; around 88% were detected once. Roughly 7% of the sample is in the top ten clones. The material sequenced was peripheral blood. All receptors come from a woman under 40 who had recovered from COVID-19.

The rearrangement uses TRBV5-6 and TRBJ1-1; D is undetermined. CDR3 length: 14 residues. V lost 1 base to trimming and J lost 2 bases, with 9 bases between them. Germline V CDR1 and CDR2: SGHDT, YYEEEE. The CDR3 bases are TGTGCCAGCAGCTTGTTAATCCTAAACACTGAAGCTTTCTTT. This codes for CASSLLILNTEAFF.

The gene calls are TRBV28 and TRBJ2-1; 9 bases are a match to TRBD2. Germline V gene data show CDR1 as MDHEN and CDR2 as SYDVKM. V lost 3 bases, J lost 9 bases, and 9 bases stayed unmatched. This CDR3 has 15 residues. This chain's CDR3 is CASSFASGVPTEQFF. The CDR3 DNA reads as TGTGCCAGCAGTTTCGCTAGCGGGGTCCCCACTGAGCAGTTCTTC.

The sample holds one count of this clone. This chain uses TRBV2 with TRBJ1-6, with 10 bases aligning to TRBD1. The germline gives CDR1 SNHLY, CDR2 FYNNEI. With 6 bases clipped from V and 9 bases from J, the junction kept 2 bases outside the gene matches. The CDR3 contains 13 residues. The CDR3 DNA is TGTGCCAGCAGAGACAGGGGGCTTTCACCCCTCCACTTT. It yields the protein CASRDRGLSPLHF.

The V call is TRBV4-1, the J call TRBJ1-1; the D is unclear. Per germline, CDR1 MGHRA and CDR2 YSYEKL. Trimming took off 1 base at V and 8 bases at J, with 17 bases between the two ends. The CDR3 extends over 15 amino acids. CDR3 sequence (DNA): TGCGCCAGCAGCCAAGCTTGGAGTCCCCTCGACGAAGCTTTCTTT. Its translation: CASSQAWSPLDEAFF.

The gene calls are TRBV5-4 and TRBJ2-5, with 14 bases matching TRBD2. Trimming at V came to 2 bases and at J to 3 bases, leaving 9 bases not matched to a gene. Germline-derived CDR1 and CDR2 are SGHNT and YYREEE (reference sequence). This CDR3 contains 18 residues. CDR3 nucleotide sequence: TGTGCCAGCAGCTTCCTGACTAGCGGGGGGGCCGGGGAAGAGACCCAGTACTTC. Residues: CASSFLTSGGAGEETQYF. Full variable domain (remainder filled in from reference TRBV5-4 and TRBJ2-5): ETGVTQSPTHLIKTRGQQVTLRCSSQSGHNTVSWYQQALGQGPQFIFQYYREEENGRGNFPPRFSGLQFPNYSSELNVNALELDDSALYLCASSFLTSGGAGEETQYFGPGTRLLVL.

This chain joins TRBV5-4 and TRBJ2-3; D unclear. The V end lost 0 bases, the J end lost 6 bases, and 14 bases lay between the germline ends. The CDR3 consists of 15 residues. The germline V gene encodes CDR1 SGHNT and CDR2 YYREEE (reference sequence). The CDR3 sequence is CASSLGVTPSDTQYF. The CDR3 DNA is TGTGCCAGCAGCTTGGGAGTTACCCCCTCGGATACGCAGTATTTT.

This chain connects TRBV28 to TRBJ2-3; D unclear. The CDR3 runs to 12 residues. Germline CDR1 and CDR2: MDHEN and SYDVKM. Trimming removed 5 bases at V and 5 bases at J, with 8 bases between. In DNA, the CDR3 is TGTGCCAGCAGTCCCCGACTAGATACGCAGTATTTT. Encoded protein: CASSPRLDTQYF.

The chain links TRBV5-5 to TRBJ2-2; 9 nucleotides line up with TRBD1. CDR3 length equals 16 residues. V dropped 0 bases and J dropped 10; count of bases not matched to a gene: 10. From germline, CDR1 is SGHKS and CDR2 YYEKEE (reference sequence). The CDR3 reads CASSLAGQGLNLELFF. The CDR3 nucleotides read TGTGCCAGCAGCTTGGCGGGACAGGGTCTTAATTTGGAGCTGTTTTTT.

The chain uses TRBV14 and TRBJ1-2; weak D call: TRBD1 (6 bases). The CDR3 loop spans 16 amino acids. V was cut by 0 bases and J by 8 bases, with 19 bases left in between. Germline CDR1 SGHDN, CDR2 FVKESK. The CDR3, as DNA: TGTGCCAGCAGCCAAGATAGTCGTGGTTCAGGGGTCGGCTACACCTTC. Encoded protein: CASSQDSRGSGVGYTF.

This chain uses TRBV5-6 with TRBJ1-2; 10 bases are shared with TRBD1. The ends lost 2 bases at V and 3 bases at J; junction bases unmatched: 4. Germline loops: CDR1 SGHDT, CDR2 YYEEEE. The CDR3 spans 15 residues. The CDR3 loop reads CASSFGTGEYYGYTF. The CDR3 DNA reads TGTGCCAGCAGCTTCGGGACAGGGGAGTACTATGGCTACACCTTC.

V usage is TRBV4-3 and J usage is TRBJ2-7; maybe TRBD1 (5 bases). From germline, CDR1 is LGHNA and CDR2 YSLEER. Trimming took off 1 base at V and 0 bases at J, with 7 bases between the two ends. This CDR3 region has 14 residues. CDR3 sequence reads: CASSQATGSYEQYF. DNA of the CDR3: TGCGCCAGCAGCCAAGCCACAGGCTCCTACGAGCAGTACTTC.

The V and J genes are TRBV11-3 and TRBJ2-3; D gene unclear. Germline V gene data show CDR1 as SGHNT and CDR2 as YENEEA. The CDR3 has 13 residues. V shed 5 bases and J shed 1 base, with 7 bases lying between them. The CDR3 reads CASSPSRTDTQYF. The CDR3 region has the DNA TGTGCCAGCAGCCCGAGCCGCACAGATACGCAGTATTTT.